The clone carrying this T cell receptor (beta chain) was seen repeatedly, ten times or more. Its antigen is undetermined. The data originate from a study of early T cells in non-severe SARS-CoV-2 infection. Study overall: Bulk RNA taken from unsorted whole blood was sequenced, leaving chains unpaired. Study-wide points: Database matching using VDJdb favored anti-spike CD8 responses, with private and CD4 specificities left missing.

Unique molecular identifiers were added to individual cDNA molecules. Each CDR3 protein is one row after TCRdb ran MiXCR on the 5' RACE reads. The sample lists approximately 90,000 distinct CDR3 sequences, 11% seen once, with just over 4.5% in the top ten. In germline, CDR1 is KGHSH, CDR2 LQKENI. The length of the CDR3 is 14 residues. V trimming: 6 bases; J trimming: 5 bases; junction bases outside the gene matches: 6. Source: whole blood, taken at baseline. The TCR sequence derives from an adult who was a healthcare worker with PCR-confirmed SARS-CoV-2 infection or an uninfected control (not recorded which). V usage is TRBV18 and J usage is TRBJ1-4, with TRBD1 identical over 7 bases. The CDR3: CASSRDSLNEKLFF. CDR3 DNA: TGTGCCAGCTCCAGGGACAGCTTGAATGAAAAACTGTTTTTT.